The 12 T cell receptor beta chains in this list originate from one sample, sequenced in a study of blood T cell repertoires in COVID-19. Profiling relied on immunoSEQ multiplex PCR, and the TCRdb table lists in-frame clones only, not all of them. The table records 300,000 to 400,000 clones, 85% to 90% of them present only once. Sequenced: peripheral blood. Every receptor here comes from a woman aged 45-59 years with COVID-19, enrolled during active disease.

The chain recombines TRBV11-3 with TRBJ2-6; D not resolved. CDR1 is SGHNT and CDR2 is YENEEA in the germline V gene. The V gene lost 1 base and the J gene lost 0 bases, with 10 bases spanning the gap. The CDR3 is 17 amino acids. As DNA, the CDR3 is TGTGCCAGCAGCTTAGTCAGTGCCCGCTCTGGGGCCAACGTCCTGACTTTC. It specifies CASSLVSARSGANVLTF.

CDR3 amino acids: CASSPKDTYNSPLHF. CDR3 nucleotide sequence: TGTGCCAGCTCACCAAAGGACACGTATAATTCACCCCTCCACTTT. The rearrangement links TRBV18 to TRBJ1-6, with a possible D match to TRBD1 (5 bases). Germline CDR1 KGHSH, CDR2 LQKENI. The CDR3 consists of 15 residues. The V and J ends lost 2 bases and 4 bases respectively, with 9 bases between them.

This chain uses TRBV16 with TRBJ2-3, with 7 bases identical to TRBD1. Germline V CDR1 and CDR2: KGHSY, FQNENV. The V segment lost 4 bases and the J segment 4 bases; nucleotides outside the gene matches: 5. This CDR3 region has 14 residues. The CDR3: CASSPTGQADTQYF. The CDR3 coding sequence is TGTGCCAGCAGCCCGACAGGGCAGGCAGATACGCAGTATTTT. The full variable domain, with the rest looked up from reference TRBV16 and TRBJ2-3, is GEEVAQTPKHLVRGEGQKAKLYCAPIKGHSYVFWYQQVLKNEFKFLISFQNENVFDETGMPKERFSAKCLPNSPCSLEIQATKLEDSAVYFCASSPTGQADTQYFGPGTRLTVL.

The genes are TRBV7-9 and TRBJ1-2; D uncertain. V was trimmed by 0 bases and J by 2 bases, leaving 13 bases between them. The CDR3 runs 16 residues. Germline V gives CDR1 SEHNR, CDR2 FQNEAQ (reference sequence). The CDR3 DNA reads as TGTGCCAGCAGCTTAGCGGGGAGTCAAGGGAACTATGGCTACACCTTC. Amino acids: CASSLAGSQGNYGYTF.

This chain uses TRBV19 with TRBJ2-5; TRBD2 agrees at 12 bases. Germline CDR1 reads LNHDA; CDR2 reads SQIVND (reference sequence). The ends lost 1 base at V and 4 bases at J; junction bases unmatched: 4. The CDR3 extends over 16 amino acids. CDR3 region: CASSIVRTSGTETQYF. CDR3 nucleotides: TGTGCCAGTAGTATAGTCCGGACTAGCGGGACAGAGACCCAGTACTTC.

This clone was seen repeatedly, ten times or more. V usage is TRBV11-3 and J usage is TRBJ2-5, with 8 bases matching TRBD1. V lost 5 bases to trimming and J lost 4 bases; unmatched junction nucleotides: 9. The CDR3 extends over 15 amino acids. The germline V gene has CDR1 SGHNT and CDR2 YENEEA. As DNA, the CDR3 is TGTGCCAGCAGCCCTCGGCAGGGGGCTAGAGAGACCCAGTACTTC. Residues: CASSPRQGARETQYF.

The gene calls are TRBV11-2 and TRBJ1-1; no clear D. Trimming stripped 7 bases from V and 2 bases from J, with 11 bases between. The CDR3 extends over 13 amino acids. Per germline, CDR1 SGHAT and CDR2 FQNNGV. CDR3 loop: CASTIKTNTEAFF. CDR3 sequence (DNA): TGTGCCAGCACCATCAAGACAAACACTGAAGCTTTCTTT.

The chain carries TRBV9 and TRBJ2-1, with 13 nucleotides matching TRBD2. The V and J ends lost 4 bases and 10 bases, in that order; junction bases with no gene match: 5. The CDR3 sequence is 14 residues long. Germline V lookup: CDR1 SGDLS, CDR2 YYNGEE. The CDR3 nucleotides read TGTGCCAGCAGCCTAGGACTAGCGGGAGACGAGCAGTTCTTC. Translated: CASSLGLAGDEQFF.

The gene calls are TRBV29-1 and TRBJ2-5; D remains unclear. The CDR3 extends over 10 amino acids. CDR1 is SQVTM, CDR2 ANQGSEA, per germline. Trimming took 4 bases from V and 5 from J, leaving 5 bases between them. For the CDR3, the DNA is TGCAGCGTTGTTGGCGAGACCCAGTACTTC. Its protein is CSVVGETQYF. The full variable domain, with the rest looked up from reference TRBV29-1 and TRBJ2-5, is SAVISQKPSRDICQRGTSLTIQCQVDSQVTMMFWYRQQPGQSLTLIATANQGSEATYESGFVIDKFPISRPNLTFSTLTVSNMSPEDSSIYLCSVVGETQYFGPGTRLLVL.

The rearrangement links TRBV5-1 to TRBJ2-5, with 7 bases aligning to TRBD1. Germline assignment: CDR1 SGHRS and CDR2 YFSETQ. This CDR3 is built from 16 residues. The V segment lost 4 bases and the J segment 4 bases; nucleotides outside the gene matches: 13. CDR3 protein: CASSPTHQTGRETQYF. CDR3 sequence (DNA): TGCGCCAGCAGCCCCACCCATCAGACAGGGAGAGAGACCCAGTACTTC.

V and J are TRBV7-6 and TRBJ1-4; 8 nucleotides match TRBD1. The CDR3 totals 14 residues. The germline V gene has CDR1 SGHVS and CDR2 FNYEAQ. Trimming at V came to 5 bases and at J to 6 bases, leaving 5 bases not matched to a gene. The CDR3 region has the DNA TGTGCCAGCAGCCTCGGGACAGGTCATGAAAAACTGTTTTTT. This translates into CASSLGTGHEKLFF.

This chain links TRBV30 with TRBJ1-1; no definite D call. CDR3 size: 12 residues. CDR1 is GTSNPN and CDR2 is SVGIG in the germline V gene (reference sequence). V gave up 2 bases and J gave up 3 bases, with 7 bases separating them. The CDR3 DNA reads TGTGCCTGGAGTCTGTACTACACTGAAGCTTTCTTT. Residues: CAWSLYYTEAFF.